This passage covers 10 T cell receptor beta chains from one sample sequenced in a study of blood T cell repertoires in COVID-19. The data were produced by immunoSEQ multiplex PCR, yet TCRdb's version contains in-frame clones alone and is incomplete. This repertoire shows around 270,000 clones, more than 85% found once; its top ten account for about 2.5%. The specimen was peripheral blood. The receptors originated from a person aged 18 to 30 with COVID-19, enrolled during active disease.

This clone was recorded once. The J gene is TRBJ1-3, the V gene TRBV6-1; no clear D. Trimming took off 3 bases at V and 1 base at J, with 16 bases between the two ends. The germline CDR1 and CDR2 sequences are MNHNS and SASEGT. This CDR3 spans 17 amino acids. The CDR3 sequence is CASSDNQFHRSGNTIYF. The CDR3 DNA is TGTGCCAGCAGTGACAACCAATTTCACAGATCTGGAAACACCATATATTTT.

The chain joins TRBV9 to TRBJ2-7; 7 bases fit TRBD1. Germline CDR1 reads SGDLS; CDR2 reads YYNGEE. The V gene end was trimmed by 4 bases and the J gene end by 4 bases; junction bases not matched to a gene: 5. The CDR3 sequence is 13 residues long. The CDR3 DNA reads as TGTGCCAGCAGCCCTACGACAGGGTACGAGCAGTACTTC. It translates to CASSPTTGYEQYF. Filled out from reference TRBV9 and TRBJ2-7, the complete variable domain reads DSGVTQTPKHLITATGQRVTLRCSPRSGDLSVYWYQQSLDQGLQFLIQYYNGEERAKGNILERFSAQQFPDLHSELNLSSLELGDSALYFCASSPTTGYEQYFGPGTRLTVT.

This chain connects TRBV10-3 to TRBJ2-1; TRBD2 might be the D (5 bases). V was clipped by 6 bases and J by 9 bases, with 18 bases between them. The CDR3 contains 14 residues. Per the germline V gene, CDR1 is ENHRY and CDR2 is SYGVKD. The CDR3 is CAISPRVGSSEQFF. The CDR3 nucleotides read TGTGCCATCAGCCCGAGGGTGGGTTCCAGTGAGCAGTTCTTC.

The rearrangement joins TRBV2 to TRBJ1-2; tentative D call: TRBD1 (5 bases). The germline V gene encodes CDR1 SNHLY and CDR2 FYNNEI. Trimming removed 5 bases at V and 0 bases at J, with 10 bases between. CDR3 length: 14 residues. The CDR3 loop reads CASSRTTANYGYTF. DNA of the CDR3: TGTGCCAGCAGTAGGACGACAGCTAACTATGGCTACACCTTC.

The J gene is TRBJ2-2, the V gene TRBV5-1, with 8 nucleotides matching TRBD2. V trimming: 3 bases; J trimming: 0 bases; junction bases outside the gene matches: 10. The CDR3 sequence is 18 residues long. Germline V gene data show CDR1 as SGHRS and CDR2 as YFSETQ. CDR3 coding DNA: TGCGCCAGCAGCTCGGGGGGGCGGACAGTTGCGAACACCGGGGAGCTGTTTTTT. It codes for CASSSGGRTVANTGELFF.

The J gene is TRBJ2-3, the V gene TRBV24-1, with 9 bases that match TRBD2. Germline CDR1 is KGHDR and CDR2 is SFDVKD. J lost 4 bases, V lost 5 bases, and 6 bases had no gene match. The CDR3 sequence is 15 residues long. The chain's CDR3 is CATSGREGRSDTQYF. Here the CDR3 DNA reads TGTGCCACCAGTGGGCGGGAGGGCCGGTCAGATACGCAGTATTTT.

This clone was seen a handful of times. This chain connects TRBV4-2 to TRBJ2-1; 12 bases are a match to TRBD2. Germline lookup yields CDR1 LGHNA and CDR2 YNFKEQ. CDR3 size: 20 residues. V was clipped by 3 bases and J by 2 bases; unmatched bases: 14. The CDR3, as DNA: TGTGCCAGCAGCCAGGTCGGGACTAGCGGGTACCAAGGCCCCTACAATGAGCAGTTCTTC. Protein sequence: CASSQVGTSGYQGPYNEQFF.

The V gene is TRBV9, the J gene TRBJ2-2, with D perhaps matching TRBD2 (5 bases). The CDR3 length is 13 residues. Germline V gives CDR1 SGDLS, CDR2 YYNGEE. V lost 0 bases, J lost 7 bases, and 7 bases lay in between. The CDR3 DNA reads as TGTGCCAGCAGCGTAGGGAGCGGCGGGGAGCTGTTTTTT. The encoded protein is CASSVGSGGELFF.

V is TRBV7-9 and J is TRBJ2-1; 11 nucleotides align to TRBD2. V lost 1 base to trimming and J lost 8 bases; unmatched junction nucleotides: 7. CDR1 and CDR2 (germline): SEHNR, FQNEAQ (reference sequence). This CDR3 is 16 amino acids long. CDR3 bases: TGTGCCAGCAGCTTAGGTACTAGCGGGAGCTCTGATGAGCAGTTCTTC. It translates to CASSLGTSGSSDEQFF.

V is TRBV6-5 and J is TRBJ2-3; D is perhaps TRBD2 (6 bases). Germline V gives CDR1 MNHEY, CDR2 SVGAGI. Trimming left V 6 bases short and J 0 bases short, with 13 bases between. The CDR3 contains 15 residues. CDR3 nucleotides: TGTGCCAGCAGGCGGGGCAGGACGAGCACAGATACGCAGTATTTT. This sequence encodes CASRRGRTSTDTQYF.